This entry concerns a single TCR beta chain. Its antigen remains unidentified. The data stem from a study of cytomegalovirus exposure and HLA in healthy donors. General study results and limits: Researchers catalogued about 160 TCR beta chains as cytomegalovirus-associated. Rarity marked most TCR sequences, yet some public TCRs occurred in many donors. It was confirmed in vitro that a few of the CMV-associated chains were specific for CMV antigens.

The CDR3 spans 16 residues. V lost 8 bases, J lost 6 bases, and 13 bases stayed unmatched. The germline CDR1 and CDR2 sequences are WSHSY and SAAADI. Clones were sequenced by immunoSEQ multiplex PCR, and TCRdb holds only the in-frame ones, with some missing. The sample has roughly 70,000 clones; 85% to 95% are singletons. This sequence was found in a man between 18 and 35 years old in good health and CMV-seropositive. The specimen was PBMCs. This rearrangement joins TRBV10-2 to TRBJ2-1, with 10 bases matching TRBD1. CDR3 DNA: TGCGCCAGCGGCCGGGCGGGGGACAGGGGAACCAATGAGCAGTTCTTC. Residues: CASGRAGDRGTNEQFF.